A selection of T cell receptor beta chains follows, all from one sample in a study of cytotoxic CD8 clonotypes in ibrutinib-treated CLL. Profiled with immunoSEQ multiplex PCR; TCRdb holds only in-frame clones, not every one. Here the sample spans approximately 70,000 clones, less than 95% being singletons. The source material was PBMCs, sampled after 12 months of ibrutinib treatment. Source of these receptors: a human donor with chronic lymphocytic leukemia. Both conserved end residues are part of each CDR3. A D gene is named only where the DNA matches it firmly. Some rows mark clone size as missing; the rest say once, few, many or name a class of expanded clone.

j_call,clone_size,d_call,v_call,cdr3_nt,cdr3_aa
TRBJ2-7,NA,TRBD2,TRBV11-3,TGTGCCAGCAGCTTAGAGGGACTAGCGGGTTACGAGCAGTACTTC,CASSLEGLAGYEQYF
TRBJ2-7,NA,NA,TRBV5-1,TGCGCCAGCAGCTCGGGGGTTCAGGCCGCGGACTCCGAGCAGTACTTC,CASSSGVQAADSEQYF
TRBJ1-5,NA,TRBD1,TRBV7-7,TGTGCTAGCAGCTTGGACAGGGATCAGCCCCAGCATTTT,CASSLDRDQPQHF
TRBJ2-1,NA,TRBD1,TRBV27,TGTGCCAGCAGTTCAAATACGGGACAGGGGGCCCATGAGCAGTTCTTC,CASSSNTGQGAHEQFF
TRBJ2-3,once,NA,TRBV13,TGTGCCAGCAGCCTCCCACAGGGTGGCTCACCAGATACGCAGTATTTT,CASSLPQGGSPDTQYF
TRBJ1-5,NA,NA,TRBV2,TGTGCCAGCAGTCCCCGGGACGGATTAGTTTTTTCCCAGCATTTT,CASSPRDGLVFSQHF
TRBJ2-5,NA,TRBD2,TRBV7-3,TGTGCCAGCAGCCCGCGGGGGGGAACCACGGAGACCCAGTACTTC,CASSPRGGTTETQYF
TRBJ2-2,few,NA,TRBV27,TGTGCCAGCACTAGGGGCAGGGTAGGCCCCGGGGAGCTGTTTTTT,CASTRGRVGPGELFF
TRBJ2-1,NA,TRBD2,TRBV6-5,TGTGCCAGCAGCTATCGGGGGGGCGGGGAGCAAGAGCAGTTCTTC,CASSYRGGGEQEQFF
TRBJ1-2,once,TRBD1,TRBV7-2,TGTGCCAGCAGCTTTAGCGCTTCCGGGACAGATTCGTATGGCTACACCTTC,CASSFSASGTDSYGYTF
TRBJ2-5,NA,NA,TRBV6-1,TGTGCCAGCAGCCTAGAAGAGACCCAGTACTTC,CASSLEETQYF
TRBJ1-2,NA,NA,TRBV28,TGTGCCAGCAGTTTTGGCAGTATCTATGGCTACACCTTC,CASSFGSIYGYTF
TRBJ2-7,NA,NA,TRBV19,TGTGCCAGTAGTATTCAGGGCTACGAGCAGTACTTC,CASSIQGYEQYF
TRBJ2-7,NA,TRBD1,TRBV30,TGTGCCTGGAGTGCACAGGGGGCGTTACGCGAGCAGTACTTC,CAWSAQGALREQYF